The 8 T cell receptor beta chains below come from one sample, sequenced in a study of cytomegalovirus exposure and HLA in healthy donors. Primers: 60 Vbeta forward and 13 Jbeta reverse. Using immunoSEQ multiplex PCR, the repertoire was profiled, and TCRdb retains in-frame clones only, with some absent. The table lists 100,000 to 150,000 clones, roughly 80% of them singletons. Sequenced material: PBMCs. These TCRs come from a man younger than 35 in good health and CMV-seropositive.

This chain uses TRBV25-1 with TRBJ1-1, with 8 bases fitting TRBD1. The CDR3 covers 15 residues. J lost 6 bases, V lost 4 bases, and 10 bases had no gene match. The germline V gene encodes CDR1 MGHDK and CDR2 SYGVNS. The CDR3 reads CASSGRYRGSAEAFF. CDR3 bases: TGTGCCAGCAGTGGCCGATACAGGGGGAGTGCTGAAGCTTTCTTT. The whole variable domain, filled in from reference TRBV25-1 and TRBJ1-1, reads EADIYQTPRYLVIGTGKKITLECSQTMGHDKMYWYQQDPGMELHLIHYSYGVNSTEKGDLSSESTVSRIRTEHFPLTLESARPSHTSQYLCASSGRYRGSAEAFFGQGTRLTVV.

V and J are TRBV10-3 and TRBJ2-7; the D gene is possibly TRBD1 (6 bases). This CDR3 region has 16 residues. Germline V gene lookup returns CDR1 ENHRY and CDR2 SYGVKD. Deletions cut 9 bases from V and 2 bases from J, with 23 bases between. The CDR3 sequence: CAIAWLGRGQAYEQYF. CDR3 DNA sequence: TGTGCCATTGCTTGGCTTGGAAGGGGACAAGCCTACGAGCAGTACTTC.

The chain carries TRBV13 and TRBJ1-1; D is perhaps TRBD1 (5 bases). From germline, CDR1 is PRHDT and CDR2 FYEKMQ (reference sequence). The V gene lost 1 base and the J gene lost 4 bases, with 16 bases spanning the gap. The CDR3 is made up of 16 amino acids. The CDR3 reads CASSLEQGGIGTEAFF. The DNA for the CDR3 is TGTGCCAGCAGCTTAGAGCAGGGTGGGATTGGCACTGAAGCTTTCTTT.

The V call is TRBV19, the J call TRBJ1-3; maybe TRBD1 (6 bases). V lost 2 bases to trimming and J lost 4 bases, with 12 bases between them. The CDR3 has 15 amino acids. Germline V lookup: CDR1 LNHDA, CDR2 SQIVND (reference sequence). The CDR3: CASSILSGGGNTIYF. The CDR3 DNA follows: TGTGCCAGTAGTATACTGTCGGGGGGCGGAAACACCATATATTTT.

This clone was recorded once. V is TRBV30 and J is TRBJ2-2, with D unclear. Trimming took 4 bases from V and 1 from J, leaving 4 bases between them. The CDR3 covers 12 residues. Germline assignment: CDR1 GTSNPN and CDR2 SVGIG (reference sequence). The CDR3 loop is CAWNRNTGELFF. DNA for the CDR3: TGTGCCTGGAACAGGAACACCGGGGAGCTGTTTTTT.

As DNA, the CDR3 is TGTGCCACCAGGTACCAGGGGGCAGACACCGGGGAGCTGTTTTTT. It is translated as CATRYQGADTGELFF. This chain joins TRBV15 and TRBJ2-2; the match to TRBD1 covers 8 bases. This CDR3 contains 15 residues. Trimming removed 6 bases from V and 3 bases from J; junction bases left unmatched: 6. Per germline, CDR1 LNHNV and CDR2 YYDKDF (reference sequence).

The CDR3 reads CASSEESSGFRTEPYEQYF. CDR3 DNA: TGTGCCAGCAGTGAAGAATCCAGCGGGTTCCGCACCGAACCCTACGAGCAGTACTTC. The rearrangement uses TRBV2 and TRBJ2-7; D is perhaps TRBD2 (6 bases). The CDR3 runs to 19 residues. V was shortened by 1 base and J by 2 bases, with 24 bases between the two germline ends. Germline assignment: CDR1 SNHLY and CDR2 FYNNEI.

The rearrangement uses TRBV19 and TRBJ1-5; TRBD1 might be the D (5 bases). In germline, CDR1 is LNHDA, CDR2 SQIVND (reference sequence). The CDR3 loop spans 17 amino acids. V was shortened by 4 bases and J by 0 bases, with 16 bases between the two germline ends. CDR3 DNA: TGTGCCAGTAGTACCAACGGAGGGGTAGATAGCAATCAGCCCCAGCATTTT. Amino acids: CASSTNGGVDSNQPQHF.